This T cell receptor beta chain came from a study of T-cell reconstitution after alpha-beta-depleted transplantation in children. General observations from the study: After one year, T-cell counts and TCRbeta diversity mostly came from new T cells.

Germline V CDR1 and CDR2: SQVTM, ANQGSEA. V shed 6 bases, J shed 4 bases, and the junction held 6 bases outside the gene matches. The CDR3 loop spans 14 amino acids. This clonotype was found many times. Its antigen is unknown. The TCRbeta library was prepared with unique molecular identifiers. TCRdb analysed the PCR reads with MiXCR anew, one entry per CDR3 protein. Of approximately 290,000 distinct CDR3 sequences in the sample, 9.5% to 13% were seen once. The source of this sequence is a male patient aged 2-9 years who had a stem cell transplant for chronic granulomatous disease, so the T cells may come from the graft donor. The chain links TRBV29-1 to TRBJ2-5; TRBD1 agrees at 12 bases. Here the sequenced sample was peripheral blood, taken 180 days after TCRalphabeta/CD19-depleted stem cell transplant. The CDR3 reads CSVRDRGRGETQYF. The CDR3 DNA reads TGCAGCGTCCGGGACAGGGGGCGAGGAGAGACCCAGTACTTC.